A selection of T cell receptor beta chains follows, all from one sample in a study of human thymus T cells. Libraries were prepared by immunoSEQ multiplex PCR; TCRdb keeps only in-frame clonotypes and omits some of them. The sample carries tens of thousands of clones, approximately 95% recorded once. Source material: thymus tissue. The receptors come from a girl under two years old with a congenital heart defect but otherwise immunologically healthy. CDR3s include the opening cysteine and the closing phenylalanine or tryptophan. The D gene is left open where the match is weak. Clone sizes are given selectively: once, few, many, or a class where the clone is expanded.

clone_size j_call d_call v_call cdr3_aa cdr3_nt
- TRBJ1-5 - TRBV19 CASSIGRYSNQPQHF TGTGCCAGTAGTATCGGTAGGTATAGCAATCAGCCCCAGCATTTT
- TRBJ2-1 TRBD2 TRBV19 CASSIGLAGNNEQFF TGTGCCAGTAGTATAGGGCTAGCGGGAAACAATGAGCAGTTCTTC
- TRBJ1-3 TRBD1 TRBV7-6 CASSLLPGTGGSGNTIYF TGTGCCAGCAGCCTATTACCCGGGACAGGAGGTTCTGGAAACACCATATATTTT
- TRBJ2-3 TRBD2 TRBV6-4 CASSLLAGSTDTQYF TGTGCCAGCAGCCTACTAGCGGGAAGCACAGATACGCAGTATTTT
- TRBJ2-4 - TRBV19 CASSIARDQLAKNIQYF TGTGCCAGTAGTATAGCCCGGGACCAACTAGCCAAAAACATTCAGTACTTC
- TRBJ2-7 - TRBV28 CASSFEQRKTSYEQYF TGTGCCAGCAGTTTTGAACAGCGGAAAACCTCCTACGAGCAGTACTTC
- TRBJ1-2 TRBD1 TRBV27 CASRETGGDGIAHYGYTF TGTGCCAGCAGAGAAACAGGGGGCGACGGGATAGCGCACTATGGCTACACCTTC
- TRBJ1-2 TRBD1 TRBV29-1 CSVVKDRGNYGYTF TGCAGCGTCGTAAAGGACAGGGGTAACTATGGCTACACCTTC
once TRBJ2-1 TRBD2 TRBV27 CASSLLPGGTYNEQFF TGTGCCAGCAGTTTATTACCGGGAGGCACGTACAATGAGCAGTTCTTC
- TRBJ2-1 TRBD2 TRBV27 CASSIERTSGTNEQFF TGTGCCAGCAGTATAGAGAGGACTAGCGGGACCAATGAGCAGTTCTTC
- TRBJ2-3 - TRBV5-1 CASRSEGRTTDTQYF TGCGCCAGCAGGTCAGAGGGACGGACCACAGATACGCAGTATTTT
- TRBJ1-4 TRBD1 TRBV4-1 CASSQATGEDEKLFF TGCGCCAGCAGCCAAGCTACAGGGGAGGATGAAAAACTGTTTTTT
- TRBJ2-7 - TRBV5-4 CASTSVQPQKSYEQYF TGTGCCAGCACCTCCGTCCAGCCGCAAAAATCCTACGAGCAGTACTTC
- TRBJ2-7 - TRBV7-9 CASIPKDPKDTYEQYF TGTGCCAGCATCCCTAAGGACCCAAAGGATACCTACGAGCAGTACTTC
- TRBJ1-4 TRBD1 TRBV4-3 CASSQDYPGQGATNEKLFF TGCGCCAGCAGCCAAGATTACCCGGGACAGGGGGCAACTAATGAAAAACTGTTTTTT
- TRBJ2-7 TRBD2 TRBV13 CASSIRSSGRASYEQYF TGTGCCAGCAGCATCCGCTCTAGCGGGAGGGCCTCCTACGAGCAGTACTTC